One and the same sample provided the 9 T cell receptor beta chains below, sequenced in a study of shared clonotypes between healthy human individuals. The protocol was immunoSEQ multiplex PCR, while the TCRdb copy is restricted to in-frame clones and leaves out a portion. The sample shows hundreds of thousands of clones, 96% of them seen only once. Input material: naive CD4+ T cells sorted from blood. The subset was: CD45RA+ positively selected. These receptors all come from a woman between 25 and 40 years old in good health.

The J gene is TRBJ2-1, the V gene TRBV27; weak D call: TRBD2 (7 bases). Germline lookup yields CDR1 MNHEY and CDR2 SMNVEV (reference sequence). The CDR3 consists of 15 residues. V shed 3 bases and J shed 4 bases, with 13 bases lying between them. This CDR3 reads CASSLRGPPYNEQFF. For the CDR3, the DNA is TGTGCCAGCAGTTTGCGGGGGCCTCCATACAATGAGCAGTTCTTC.

The chain links TRBV14 to TRBJ2-1; D uncertain. This CDR3 is built from 16 residues. Trimming pared 2 bases from V and 4 bases from J, leaving 15 bases between. Per germline, CDR1 SGHDN and CDR2 FVKESK. The CDR3 DNA reads TGTGCCAGCAGCCAACGGACGCGGACGGATTACAATGAGCAGTTCTTC. It yields the protein CASSQRTRTDYNEQFF.

The chain employs TRBV28 and TRBJ1-3; no clear D gene. The V gene lost 8 bases and the J gene lost 2 bases, with 16 bases spanning the gap. Germline lookup yields CDR1 MDHEN and CDR2 SYDVKM. The length of the CDR3 is 15 residues. Written as DNA, the CDR3 is TGTGCCAGCTGCGAGACGAGGTCTGCTGGAAACACCATATATTTT. Translating it yields CASCETRSAGNTIYF.

The rearrangement uses TRBV7-9 and TRBJ2-7, with 12 bases identical to TRBD1. The germline gives CDR1 SEHNR, CDR2 FQNEAQ (reference sequence). J lost 5 bases, V lost 1 base, and 6 bases had no gene match. CDR3 length equals 16 residues. The DNA for the CDR3 is TGTGCCAGCAGCTTAGGACTAGGGACAGGGGGCGACGAGCAGTACTTC. Translated, it gives CASSLGLGTGGDEQYF.

V usage is TRBV28 and J usage is TRBJ1-5; D remains unclear. The germline gives CDR1 MDHEN, CDR2 SYDVKM. CDR3 length: 13 residues. The V end was cut by 9 bases, the J end by 0 bases, with 9 bases between. CDR3 DNA sequence: TGTGCCAGTTTCAGATATAGCAATCAGCCCCAGCATTTT. It yields the protein CASFRYSNQPQHF.

V gene TRBV25-1 combines with J gene TRBJ2-3; 10 nucleotides line up with TRBD2. Trimming cost V 4 bases and J 0 bases; bases outside gene matches: 7. The CDR3 is 17 residues long. Germline CDR1 and CDR2: MGHDK and SYGVNS. In DNA, the CDR3 is TGTGCCAGCAGTGGCAAGCGGGAGGGTATAAGCACAGATACGCAGTATTTT. Protein sequence: CASSGKREGISTDTQYF.

The chain links TRBV19 to TRBJ1-5; D is ambiguous. CDR3 length: 15 amino acids. Deletions cut 3 bases from V and 6 bases from J, with 15 bases between. Germline lookup yields CDR1 LNHDA and CDR2 SQIVND (reference sequence). As DNA, the CDR3 is TGTGCCAGTAGTATGCCAGGAATCGGTGGTCAGCCCCAGCATTTT. Protein: CASSMPGIGGQPQHF.

The gene calls are TRBV29-1 and TRBJ2-5; 11 nucleotides line up with TRBD1. The tail of the sequence fits TRBJ2-7 better, so the J call may be wrong. The germline V gene has CDR1 SQVTM and CDR2 ANQGSEA. This CDR3 spans 13 amino acids. CDR3 nucleotides: TGCAGCGTAGGGACAGGGGGCTCCTACGAGCAGTACTTC. Its translation: CSVGTGGSYEQYF.

This clone has just a few counts. V and J are TRBV4-1 and TRBJ1-2; TRBD1 is a possible D gene (5 bases). V lost 0 bases and J lost 8, with 7 bases in between. Germline V lookup: CDR1 MGHRA, CDR2 YSYEKL. This CDR3 contains 12 residues. The CDR3 here is CASSQERGGYTF. The CDR3, as DNA: TGCGCCAGCAGCCAAGAGAGGGGAGGCTACACCTTC.